This T cell receptor beta chain was identified during a study of blood T cell repertoires in COVID-19. About the research overall: Donors in the United States, Italy and Spain gave samples during acute or convalescent COVID-19.

The length of the CDR3 is 12 residues. V was shortened by 0 bases and J by 7 bases, with 9 bases between the two germline ends. The germline gives CDR1 GTSNPN, CDR2 SVGIG (reference sequence). Per the authors' pipeline: Estimation of nucleated cell counts was performed using reference gene primer amplification. Sequencing used immunoSEQ multiplex PCR; TCRdb keeps in-frame clones, though not all of them. V and J calls and clone size are given by that table; D and trimming were obtained from the DNA. This sample yields about 190,000 clones, of which 84% are seen a single time; 5.1% belongs to the top ten.

The sequencing sample was made of peripheral blood. J is TRBJ1-1 and V is TRBV30; D may be TRBD1 (5 bases). The clonotype was recovered from a woman aged 70-85 years with active or convalescent COVID-19. CDR3 sequence (DNA): TGTGCCTGGAGTGTAGTGACAGATGAAGCTTTCTTT. It specifies CAWSVVTDEAFF.